The 3 T cell receptor beta chains below come from one sample, sequenced in a study of blood T cell repertoires in COVID-19. Produced via immunoSEQ multiplex PCR; TCRdb's table is partial and in-frame only. The profile shows 35,000 to 55,000 clones, over 90% of them singletons. Sample: peripheral blood. The receptors originated from a human donor in a cohort sampled during active COVID-19.

This clone occurred once. V is TRBV10-3 and J is TRBJ2-1; 7 bases are a match to TRBD2. With V trimmed by 0 bases and J by 15 bases, 5 bases remained unmatched. Germline lookup yields CDR1 ENHRY and CDR2 SYGVKD. The CDR3 is 12 residues long. This CDR3 reads CAISESPGRRFF. The CDR3 nucleotides read TGTGCCATCAGTGAGTCCCCCGGGAGGAGGTTCTTC.

In DNA form, the CDR3 reads TGTGCCAGCAGCGCGGGGACAGAATCCTACGAGCAGTACTTC. This encodes CASSAGTESYEQYF. The V call is TRBV13, the J call TRBJ2-7; TRBD1 is a possible D gene (7 bases). V was cut by 5 bases and J by 1 base, with 12 bases left in between. Per germline, CDR1 PRHDT and CDR2 FYEKMQ (reference sequence). This CDR3 spans 14 amino acids. Full variable domain (outside the CDR3, taken from reference TRBV13 and TRBJ2-7): AAGVIQSPRHLIKEKRETATLKCYPIPRHDTVYWYQQGPGQDPQFLISFYEKMQSDKGSIPDRFSAQQFSDYHSELNMSSLELGDSALYFCASSAGTESYEQYFGPGTRLTVT.

The rearrangement joins TRBV4-1 to TRBJ2-2; perhaps TRBD2 as D (6 bases). The germline V and J ends were trimmed by 3 bases and 5 bases, with 13 bases remaining between them. The CDR3 is 15 amino acids. CDR1 is MGHRA, CDR2 YSYEKL, per germline. Here the CDR3 DNA reads TGCGCCAGCAGCCAGGAGGGAATCGCGACCGGGGAGCTGTTTTTT. Translating it yields CASSQEGIATGELFF.